These 7 T cell receptor beta chains were sequenced from one sample in a study of cytomegalovirus exposure and HLA in healthy donors. Researchers ran the PCR with 60 Vbeta and 13 Jbeta primers. Some clones are missing from TCRdb's copy, which holds only in-frame ones; the method was immunoSEQ multiplex PCR. This table has roughly 130,000 clones, over 75% appearing once. Sequencing input: PBMCs. These receptors were obtained from a woman aged 40 to 50 in good health and CMV-seropositive.

The chain combines TRBV29-1 with TRBJ2-7; maybe TRBD2 (6 bases). The V gene lost 4 bases and the J gene lost 3 bases, with 16 bases spanning the gap. The CDR3 extends over 14 amino acids. Germline-derived CDR1 and CDR2 are SQVTM and ANQGSEA. This CDR3 reads CSVGGVRRVYEQYF. The CDR3 DNA follows: TGCAGCGTTGGTGGGGTGCGGAGGGTCTACGAGCAGTACTTC.

The chain uses TRBV7-8 and TRBJ1-1; D unresolved. V lost 1 base to trimming and J lost 0 bases, with 12 bases between them. Germline V CDR1 and CDR2: SGHVS, FQNEAQ. The CDR3 has 16 amino acids. The CDR3 here is CASSLGQDSLNTEAFF. CDR3 DNA: TGTGCCAGCAGCTTAGGTCAGGATTCATTGAACACTGAAGCTTTCTTT.

The table lists this clone with a few counts. The rearrangement uses TRBV6-6 and TRBJ2-3; D remains ambiguous. This CDR3 contains 14 residues. Germline V gene sequence: CDR1 MNHNY, CDR2 SVGAGI (reference sequence). The germline V and J ends were trimmed by 6 bases and 0 bases, with 10 bases remaining between them. In nucleotides, the CDR3 is TGTGCCAGCAGGTTCGTCGGGAGCACAGATACGCAGTATTTT. It translates to CASRFVGSTDTQYF.

The chain carries TRBV11-2 and TRBJ2-3, with D tentatively TRBD2 (7 bases). V lost 7 bases to trimming and J lost 12 bases, with 20 bases between them. CDR1 and CDR2 from the germline V gene are SGHAT and FQNNGV. The CDR3 sequence is 13 residues long. CDR3 loop: CASTNSQGTIQYF. In DNA, the CDR3 is TGTGCCAGCACCAATTCTCAGGGGACTATACAGTATTTT.

V is TRBV6-1 and J is TRBJ2-2, with 10 bases aligning to TRBD1. Trimming cost V 4 bases and J 1 base; bases outside gene matches: 6. The CDR3 contains 17 residues. The V gene's germline CDR1 is MNHNS and CDR2 SASEGT. This chain's CDR3 is CASSATGTGENTGELFF. In DNA, the CDR3 is TGTGCCAGCAGTGCCACCGGGACAGGGGAGAACACCGGGGAGCTGTTTTTT.

The CDR3 DNA reads as TGCAGCGCCAGCCACATGGCGTCGGGAGAGCAGTACTTC. It specifies CSASHMASGEQYF. The chain recombines TRBV29-1 with TRBJ2-7; D might be TRBD2 (5 bases). The V gene lost 7 bases and the J gene lost 7 bases, with 20 bases spanning the gap. The V gene's germline CDR1 is SQVTM and CDR2 ANQGSEA. The CDR3 contains 13 residues.

CDR3 amino acids: CASSLSRGYEQYF. Here the CDR3 DNA reads TGTGCCAGCAGTTTATCCAGGGGTTACGAGCAGTACTTC. This chain uses TRBV27 with TRBJ2-7; D may be TRBD1 (6 bases). This CDR3 has 13 residues. Germline CDR1 and CDR2: MNHEY and SMNVEV (reference sequence). V gave up 0 bases and J gave up 4 bases, with 7 bases separating them.